The clone carrying this T cell receptor (beta chain) was picked up many times. The V segment lost 4 bases and the J segment 3 bases; nucleotides outside the gene matches: 10. The CDR3 extends over 17 amino acids. Stable hyperthyroidism: no ophthalmopathy progression over 18 months of follow-up. Used for diagnoses were clinical symptoms, serum thyroxine and TRAb, thyroid ultrasound and orbital computed tomography. RNA transcripts gave rise to amplified TCR beta CDR3 regions. The HTBI primer set drove a first-round RT-PCR of the TCR CDR3. Via MiXCR, TCRdb re-called the multiplex PCR reads, giving one row per CDR3 protein. Here the sample spans some 740,000 distinct CDR3 sequences, 12% to 15% being singletons. This specimen comes from a study of T cells in Graves' hyperthyroidism and ophthalmopathy.

The specimen sequenced was blood. The chain couples TRBV12-3 or TRBV12-4 to TRBJ2-1; 9 bases match TRBD2. This TCR was recovered from a woman under 30 with Graves' hyperthyroidism. The CDR3 DNA sequence: TGTGCCAGCAGTTGGGGACTAGCAAACGACCACTACAATGAGCAGTTCTTC. Encoded protein: CASSWGLANDHYNEQFF.